The present T cell receptor beta chain was sequenced within a study of blood T cell repertoires in COVID-19 (dated by TCRdb to 2020 to 2022). For the study in its entirety: Samples from collaborators originated in the United States, Italy and Spain and spanned both the acute and convalescent phases of COVID-19. The material from the prospective study consisted of cDNA or gDNA derived from T cells, B-cell-depleted T cells, or PBMCs. Deeply sampled blood TCRbeta repertoires from subjects exposed to, actively infected with, or recovered from COVID-19 were included in the dataset. A freely available public database, intended as a resource for researchers studying the immune response to SARS-CoV-2, is where the repertoires were released. The samples were drawn from the first 160 participants of the ongoing ImmuneRACE study and from 950 to 1,500 subjects provided by 6 global collaborators. The sample metadata nearly always contained a de-identified subject ID, COVID-19 status, age in years and sex. Where available, HLA class I and class II types were taken from metadata supplied by the sample provider and were not determined by assay-based typing.

This clone was seen a handful of times. Its antigen is not yet known. Nothing much larger sits one base from this clone, and base qualities are not available. General conclusions and limits of the study: The amount of clinical and demographic metadata varied by source and participant and was provided uncurated.

Collaborating institutions collected whole blood in K2EDTA tubes following their own protocols. For TCRbeta analysis, collaborators shipped samples in one of three forms: frozen whole blood, isolated PBMCs, or DNA extracted from either of those sample types. TCRbeta CDR3 regions were amplified from genomic DNA by means of the immunoSEQ Assay, a bias-controlled multiplex PCR. In the original analysis: Within the assay, amplification of reference gene primers was used to estimate how many nucleated cells each sample contained. To quantify the absolute abundance of each unique TCRbeta CDR3 rearrangement, sequence reads were collapsed and filtered. For each sample, productive Simpson clonality was calculated by taking the square root of Simpson's diversity index across productive rearrangements. Here the immuneACCESS table is served through TCRdb, limited to in-frame sequences with V and J called. Missing clones are a known gap in these copies; in checked studies unresolved V genes cover under half, and the rest lacks a known reason. The DNA gave D and trimming, while V, J and clone size come from that table. For this sample the table gives some 530,000 clones, of which 80% to 90% were detected only once. The leading ten clones occupy 3% to 4% of the sample.

Sequenced sample: peripheral blood. This sequence was found in a human donor in a cohort sampled during active COVID-19.

The base sequence is TGTGCCAGCAGTTTCTCAGGGGGCCAAGAGACCCAGTACTTC. Its protein product is CASSFSGGQETQYF. The chain is made from TRBV6-5 and TRBJ2-5, and 7 bases in between align with TRBD1. Trimming accounts for 4 bases at V and 1 base at J, while the number of junction bases matched to no gene is 3. Including cysteine and phenylalanine, the CDR3 has 14 amino acids. Only the CDR3 DNA is retained, 42 bases long and in frame from the first base. CDR1 MNHEY and CDR2 SVGAGI are derived from the germline V gene.